The entry below gives a single TCR beta chain sequence along with its context. Its target is not known. The data were taken from a study of shared clonotypes between healthy human individuals. Whole-study context: There were three CD4 naive, three CD4 memory, two CD8 naive and one CD8 memory plates per donor. General study points: Large depth notwithstanding, sorted-subset sequencing proved incomplete by rarefaction.

Assay used: immunoSEQ multiplex PCR; TCRdb lists only in-frame clones, some missing. This table has approximately 2.5 million clones, 80% to 95% appearing once. This CDR3 has 15 residues. CDR1 SGHRS and CDR2 YFSETQ come from the germline V gene. V lost 2 bases, J lost 6 bases, and 8 bases stayed unmatched. The rearrangement links TRBV5-1 to TRBJ1-1; 9 bases line up with TRBD1. The origin of this receptor is a man between 18 and 35 years old in good health. Some clones in this sample may be carry-over from other donors' samples. Sequencing was performed on naive CD4+ T cells from PBMCs. Stated subset: CD45RA+ positively selected. CDR3 sequence: CASSLPGQGLPEAFF. CDR3 DNA: TGCGCCAGCAGCTTACCGGGACAGGGACTTCCTGAAGCTTTCTTT.